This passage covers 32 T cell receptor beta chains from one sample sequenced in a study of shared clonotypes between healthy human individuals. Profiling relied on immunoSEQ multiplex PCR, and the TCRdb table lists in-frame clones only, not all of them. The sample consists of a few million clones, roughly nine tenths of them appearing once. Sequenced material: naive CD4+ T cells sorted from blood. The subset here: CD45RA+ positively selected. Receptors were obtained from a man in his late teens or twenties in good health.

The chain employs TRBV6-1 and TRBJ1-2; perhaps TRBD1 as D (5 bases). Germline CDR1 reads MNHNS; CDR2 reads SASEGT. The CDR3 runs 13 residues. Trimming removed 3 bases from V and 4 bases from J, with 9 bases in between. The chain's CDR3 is CASSDWGTYGYTF. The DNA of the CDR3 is TGTGCCAGCAGTGATTGGGGGACCTATGGCTACACCTTC.

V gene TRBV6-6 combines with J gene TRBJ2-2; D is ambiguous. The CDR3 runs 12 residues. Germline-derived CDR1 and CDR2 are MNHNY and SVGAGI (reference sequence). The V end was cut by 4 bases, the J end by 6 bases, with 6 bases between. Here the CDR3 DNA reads TGTGCCAGCAGTTCTGCTTCCGGGGAGCTGTTTTTT. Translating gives CASSSASGELFF.

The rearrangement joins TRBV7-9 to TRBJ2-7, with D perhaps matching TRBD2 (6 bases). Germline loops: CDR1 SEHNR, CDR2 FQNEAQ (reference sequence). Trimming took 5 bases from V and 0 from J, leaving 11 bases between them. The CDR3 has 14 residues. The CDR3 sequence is CASSLTRLSYEQYF. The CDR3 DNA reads TGTGCCAGCAGCCTGACTAGACTCTCCTACGAGCAGTACTTC. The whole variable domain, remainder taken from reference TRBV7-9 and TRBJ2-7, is DTGVSQNPRHKITKRGQNVTFRCDPISEHNRLYWYRQTLGQGPEFLTYFQNEAQLEKSRLLSDRFSAERPKGSFSTLEIQRTEQGDSAMYLCASSLTRLSYEQYFGPGTRLTVT.

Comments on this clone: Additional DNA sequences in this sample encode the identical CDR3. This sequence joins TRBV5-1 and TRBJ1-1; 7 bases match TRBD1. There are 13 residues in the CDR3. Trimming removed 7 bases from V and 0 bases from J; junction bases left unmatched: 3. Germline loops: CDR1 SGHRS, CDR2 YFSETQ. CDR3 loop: CASRGQLNTEAFF. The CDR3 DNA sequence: TGCGCCAGCCGGGGACAGTTGAACACTGAAGCTTTCTTT. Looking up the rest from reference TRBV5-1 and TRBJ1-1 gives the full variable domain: KAGVTQTPRYLIKTRGQQVTLSCSPISGHRSVSWYQQTPGQGLQFLFEYFSETQRNKGNFPGRFSGRQFSNSRSEMNVSTLELGDSALYLCASRGQLNTEAFFGQGTRLTVV.

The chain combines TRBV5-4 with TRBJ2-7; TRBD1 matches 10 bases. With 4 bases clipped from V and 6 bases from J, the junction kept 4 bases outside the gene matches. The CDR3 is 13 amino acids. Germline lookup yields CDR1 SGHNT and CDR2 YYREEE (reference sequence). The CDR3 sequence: CASSPTGGSEQYF. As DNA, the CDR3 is TGTGCCAGCAGCCCGACAGGGGGCTCCGAGCAGTACTTC.

The CDR3, as DNA: TGTGCCAGCAGCTTAATGGGACGGAGCACTGGAAACACCATATATTTT. Translation: CASSLMGRSTGNTIYF. The V gene is TRBV11-2, the J gene TRBJ1-3; perhaps TRBD1 as D (5 bases). The CDR3 covers 16 residues. V was pared by 2 bases and J by 2 bases, with 13 bases between. Germline CDR1 reads SGHAT; CDR2 reads FQNNGV.

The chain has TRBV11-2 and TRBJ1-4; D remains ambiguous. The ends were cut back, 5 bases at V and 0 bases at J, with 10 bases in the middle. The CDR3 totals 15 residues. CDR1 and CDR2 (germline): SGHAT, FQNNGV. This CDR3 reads CASSLGISTNEKLFF. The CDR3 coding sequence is TGTGCCAGCAGCCTAGGAATATCAACTAATGAAAAACTGTTTTTT.

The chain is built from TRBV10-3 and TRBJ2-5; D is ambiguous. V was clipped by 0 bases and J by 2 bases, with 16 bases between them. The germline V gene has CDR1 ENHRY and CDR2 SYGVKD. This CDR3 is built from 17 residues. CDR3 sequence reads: CAISESGPPGGQETQYF. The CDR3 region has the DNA TGTGCCATCAGTGAGTCTGGACCCCCGGGTGGGCAAGAGACCCAGTACTTC.

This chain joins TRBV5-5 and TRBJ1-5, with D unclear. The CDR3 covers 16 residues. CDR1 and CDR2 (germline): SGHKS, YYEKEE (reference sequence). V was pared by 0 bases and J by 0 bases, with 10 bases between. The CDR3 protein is CASSLAAANSNQPQHF. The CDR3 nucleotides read TGTGCCAGCAGCTTGGCGGCAGCCAATAGCAATCAGCCCCAGCATTTT. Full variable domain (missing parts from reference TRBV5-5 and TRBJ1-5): DAGVTQSPTHLIKTRGQQVTLRCSPISGHKSVSWYQQVLGQGPQFIFQYYEKEERGRGNFPDRFSARQFPNYSSELNVNALLLGDSALYLCASSLAAANSNQPQHFGDGTRLSIL.

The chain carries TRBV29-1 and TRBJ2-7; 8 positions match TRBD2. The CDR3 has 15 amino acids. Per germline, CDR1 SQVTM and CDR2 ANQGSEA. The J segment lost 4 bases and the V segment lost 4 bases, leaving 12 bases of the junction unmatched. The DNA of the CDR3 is TGCAGCGTTGGTCGAAGCGGGGGCTCTACTTACGAGCAGTACTTC. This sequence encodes CSVGRSGGSTYEQYF.

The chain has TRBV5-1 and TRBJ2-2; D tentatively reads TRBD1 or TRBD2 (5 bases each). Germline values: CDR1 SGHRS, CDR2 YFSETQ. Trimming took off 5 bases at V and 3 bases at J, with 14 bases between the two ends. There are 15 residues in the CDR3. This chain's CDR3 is CASRSGPRDTGELFF. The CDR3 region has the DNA TGCGCCAGCAGGTCGGGACCGCGAGACACCGGGGAGCTGTTTTTT.

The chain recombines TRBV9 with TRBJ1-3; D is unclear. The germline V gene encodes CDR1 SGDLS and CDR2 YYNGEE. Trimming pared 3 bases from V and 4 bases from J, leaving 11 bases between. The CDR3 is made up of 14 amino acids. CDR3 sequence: CASSELQEGNTIYF. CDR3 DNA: TGTGCCAGCAGCGAACTACAAGAAGGAAACACCATATATTTT.

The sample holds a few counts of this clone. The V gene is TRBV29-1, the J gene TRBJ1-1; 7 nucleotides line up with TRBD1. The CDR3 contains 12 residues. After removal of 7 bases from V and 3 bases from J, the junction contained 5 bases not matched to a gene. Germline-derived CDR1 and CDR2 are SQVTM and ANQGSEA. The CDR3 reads CSGYRGHTEAFF. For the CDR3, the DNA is TGCAGCGGATACAGGGGCCACACTGAAGCTTTCTTT.

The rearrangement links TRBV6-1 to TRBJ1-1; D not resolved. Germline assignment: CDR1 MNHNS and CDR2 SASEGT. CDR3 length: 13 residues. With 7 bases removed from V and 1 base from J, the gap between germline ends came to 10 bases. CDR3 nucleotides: TGTGCCAGCATTATGACAACGAACACTGAAGCTTTCTTT. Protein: CASIMTTNTEAFF.

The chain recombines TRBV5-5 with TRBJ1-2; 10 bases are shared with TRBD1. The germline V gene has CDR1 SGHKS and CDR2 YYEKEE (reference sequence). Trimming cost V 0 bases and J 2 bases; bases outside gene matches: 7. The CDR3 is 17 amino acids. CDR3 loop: CASSLAPDRGLNYGYTF. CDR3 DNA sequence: TGTGCCAGCAGCTTGGCGCCGGACAGGGGGTTGAACTATGGCTACACCTTC.

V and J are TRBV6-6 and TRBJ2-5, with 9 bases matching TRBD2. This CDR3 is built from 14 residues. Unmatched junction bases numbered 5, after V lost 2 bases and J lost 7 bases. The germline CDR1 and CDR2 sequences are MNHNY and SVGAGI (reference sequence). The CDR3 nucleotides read TGTGCCAGCAGTTACCCTGCGGGAGGGGCGACCCAGTACTTC. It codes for CASSYPAGGATQYF.

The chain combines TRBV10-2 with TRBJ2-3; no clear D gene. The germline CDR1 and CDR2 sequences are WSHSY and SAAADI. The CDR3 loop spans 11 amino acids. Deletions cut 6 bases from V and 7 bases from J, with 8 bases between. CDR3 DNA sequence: TGCGCCAGCAGAAACTCTCATACGCAGTATTTT. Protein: CASRNSHTQYF.

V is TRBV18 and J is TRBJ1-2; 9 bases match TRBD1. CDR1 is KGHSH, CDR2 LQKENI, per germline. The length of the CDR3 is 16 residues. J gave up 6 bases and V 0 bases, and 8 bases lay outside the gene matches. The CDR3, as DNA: TGTGCCAGCTCACCACCGATCGGGACAGGGTCGAATGGCTACACCTTC. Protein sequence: CASSPPIGTGSNGYTF. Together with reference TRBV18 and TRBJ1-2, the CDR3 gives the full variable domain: NAGVMQNPRHLVRRRGQEARLRCSPMKGHSHVYWYRQLPEEGLKFMVYLQKENIIDESGMPKERFSAEFPKEGPSILRIQQVVRGDSAAYFCASSPPIGTGSNGYTFGSGTRLTVV.

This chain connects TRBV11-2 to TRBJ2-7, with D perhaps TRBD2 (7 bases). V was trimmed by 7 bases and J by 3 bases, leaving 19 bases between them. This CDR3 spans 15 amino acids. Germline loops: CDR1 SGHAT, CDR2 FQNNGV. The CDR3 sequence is CASTWGGQRVYEQYF. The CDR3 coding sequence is TGTGCCAGCACGTGGGGGGGGCAGAGGGTCTACGAGCAGTACTTC.

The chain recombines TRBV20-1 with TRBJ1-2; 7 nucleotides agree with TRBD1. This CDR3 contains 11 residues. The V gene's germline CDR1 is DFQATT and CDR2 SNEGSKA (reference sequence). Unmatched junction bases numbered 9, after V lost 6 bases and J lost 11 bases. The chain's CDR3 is CSARDSFLYTF. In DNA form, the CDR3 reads TGCAGTGCAAGGGACAGCTTCCTATACACCTTC.

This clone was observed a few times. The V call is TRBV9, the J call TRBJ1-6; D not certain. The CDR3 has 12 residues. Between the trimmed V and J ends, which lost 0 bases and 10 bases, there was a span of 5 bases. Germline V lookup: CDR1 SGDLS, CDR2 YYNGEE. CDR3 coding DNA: TGTGCCAGCAGCGTAGACAGCTCACCCCTCCACTTT. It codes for CASSVDSSPLHF.

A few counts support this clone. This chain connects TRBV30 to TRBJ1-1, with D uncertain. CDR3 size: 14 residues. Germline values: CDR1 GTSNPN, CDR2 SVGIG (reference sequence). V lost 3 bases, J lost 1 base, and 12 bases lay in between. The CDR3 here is CAWSTETRNTEAFF. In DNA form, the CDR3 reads TGTGCCTGGAGCACCGAAACGCGGAACACTGAAGCTTTCTTT.

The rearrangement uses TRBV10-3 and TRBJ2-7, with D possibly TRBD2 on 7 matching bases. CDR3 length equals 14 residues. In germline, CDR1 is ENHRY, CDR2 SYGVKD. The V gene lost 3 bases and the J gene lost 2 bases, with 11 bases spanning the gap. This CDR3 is CAISDVGGAYEQYF. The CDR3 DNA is TGTGCCATCAGTGATGTAGGGGGGGCCTACGAGCAGTACTTC.

The CDR3 is CSVPGTTGYTF. In DNA form, the CDR3 reads TGCAGTGTACCAGGGACGACTGGCTACACCTTC. The chain couples TRBV20-1 to TRBJ1-2; the D gene is possibly TRBD1 (5 bases). The germline V gene has CDR1 DFQATT and CDR2 SNEGSKA (reference sequence). CDR3 size: 11 residues. V gave up 7 bases and J gave up 7 bases, with 13 bases separating them.

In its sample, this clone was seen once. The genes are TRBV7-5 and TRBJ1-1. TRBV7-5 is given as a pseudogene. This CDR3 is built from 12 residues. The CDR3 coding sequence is TGTGCCAGAAGCTTCGTCTACCCTGAAGCTCTCTTT. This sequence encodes CARSFVYPEALF.

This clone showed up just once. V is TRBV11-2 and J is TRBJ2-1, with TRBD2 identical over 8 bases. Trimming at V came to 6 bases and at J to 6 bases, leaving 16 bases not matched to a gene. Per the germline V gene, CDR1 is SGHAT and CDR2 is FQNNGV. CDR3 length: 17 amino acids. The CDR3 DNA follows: TGTGCCAGCAGGGGGTTACGTGGGACTAGGAATCTCAATGAGCAGTTCTTC. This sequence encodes CASRGLRGTRNLNEQFF.

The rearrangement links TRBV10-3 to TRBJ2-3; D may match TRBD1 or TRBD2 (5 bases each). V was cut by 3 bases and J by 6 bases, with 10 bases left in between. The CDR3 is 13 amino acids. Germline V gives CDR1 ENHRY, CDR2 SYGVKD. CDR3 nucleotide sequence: TGTGCCATCAGTGACTTTTGGGGGGATACGCAGTATTTT. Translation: CAISDFWGDTQYF.

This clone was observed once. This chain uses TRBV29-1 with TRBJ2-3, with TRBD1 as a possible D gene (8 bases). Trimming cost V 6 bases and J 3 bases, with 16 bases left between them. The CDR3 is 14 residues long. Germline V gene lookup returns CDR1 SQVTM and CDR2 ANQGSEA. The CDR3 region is CSVQGQGGTDTQYF. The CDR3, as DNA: TGCAGCGTCCAAGGACAGGGAGGGACAGATACGCAGTATTTT.

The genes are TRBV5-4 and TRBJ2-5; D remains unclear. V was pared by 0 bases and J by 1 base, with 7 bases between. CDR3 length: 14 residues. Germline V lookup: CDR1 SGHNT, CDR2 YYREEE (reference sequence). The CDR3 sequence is CASSLAELQETQYF. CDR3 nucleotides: TGTGCCAGCAGCTTGGCGGAACTCCAAGAGACCCAGTACTTC.

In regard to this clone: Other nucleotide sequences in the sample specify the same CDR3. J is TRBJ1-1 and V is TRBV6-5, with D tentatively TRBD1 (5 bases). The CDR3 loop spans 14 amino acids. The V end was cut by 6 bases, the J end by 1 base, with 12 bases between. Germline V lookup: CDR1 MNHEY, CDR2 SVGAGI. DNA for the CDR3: TGTGCCAGCAGCTTAACAACAGGGAACACTGAAGCTTTCTTT. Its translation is CASSLTTGNTEAFF.

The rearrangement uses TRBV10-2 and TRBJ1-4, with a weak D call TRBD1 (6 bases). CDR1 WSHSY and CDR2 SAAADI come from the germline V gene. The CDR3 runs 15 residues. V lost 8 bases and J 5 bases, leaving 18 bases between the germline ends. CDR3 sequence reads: CASLGHWTGNEKLFF. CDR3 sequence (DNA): TGCGCCAGCTTGGGACATTGGACCGGCAATGAAAAACTGTTTTTT.

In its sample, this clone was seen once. CDR3 in DNA: TGTGCCAGCAGCTTCATAGGACAGGGGAACACTGAAGCTTTCTTT. Translating it yields CASSFIGQGNTEAFF. The chain employs TRBV5-6 and TRBJ1-1; 8 nucleotides agree with TRBD1. Germline V gene data show CDR1 as SGHDT and CDR2 as YYEEEE. The CDR3 length is 15 residues. V shed 2 bases and J 1 base; nucleotides not matched to a gene: 4.